The clone carrying this TCR beta chain was found a few times. These data come from a study of blood T cell repertoires in COVID-19. Turning to the study itself: PBMCs, B-cell-depleted T cells, or T cells provided the cDNA or gDNA that made up the material.

From germline, CDR1 is SGHTA and CDR2 FQGNSA. The CDR3 length is 17 residues. V was pared by 4 bases and J by 1 base, with 7 bases of the junction left unmatched. Method: immunoSEQ multiplex PCR; TCRdb's copy keeps in-frame clones and lacks some. The repertoire has 250,000 to 300,000 clones, just under 90% of them found once; the top ten carry approximately 1.8%. The chain uses TRBV7-2 and TRBJ2-2, with 9 nucleotides matching TRBD2. The sample comprised PBMCs or T cells enriched from blood (not recorded which). The sequence was obtained from a woman aged 60-75 years who had recovered from COVID-19. The CDR3 loop is CASSSTLLAGNTGELFF. CDR3 coding DNA: TGTGCCAGCAGCTCTACTCTACTAGCGGGGAACACCGGGGAGCTGTTTTTT. The variable domain in full, with the rest retrieved from reference TRBV7-2 and TRBJ2-2, is GAGVSQSPSNKVTEKGKDVELRCDPISGHTALYWYRQSLGQGLEFLIYFQGNSAPDKSGLPSDRFSAERTGGSVSTLTIQRTQQEDSAVYLCASSSTLLAGNTGELFFGEGSRLTVL.